This TCR beta chain emerged from a study of T cell responses to AZD1222 COVID-19 vaccine. Whole-study results and caveats: Clonal diversity may have been underestimated in mostly white British donors.

Germline loops: CDR1 MNHEY, CDR2 SMNVEV (reference sequence). V lost 4 bases and J lost 0; bases outside the gene matches: 7. The CDR3 consists of 17 residues. As regards this clone: Antigen specificity is unknown.

The assay was immunoSEQ multiplex PCR, and TCRdb's table has in-frame clones only and misses some. Of over 120,000 clones detected, over 85% appear once; the ten largest clones hold less than 6.5%. The source of this sequence is an adult in good health. Sample: peripheral blood, taken on day 0 of AZD1222 vaccination. The rearrangement uses TRBV27 and TRBJ2-3, with 10 nucleotides matching TRBD2. The DNA for the CDR3 is TGTGCCAGCAGTTCCGACGCGACTAGCGGGAGCACAGATACGCAGTATTTT. It is translated as CASSSDATSGSTDTQYF.